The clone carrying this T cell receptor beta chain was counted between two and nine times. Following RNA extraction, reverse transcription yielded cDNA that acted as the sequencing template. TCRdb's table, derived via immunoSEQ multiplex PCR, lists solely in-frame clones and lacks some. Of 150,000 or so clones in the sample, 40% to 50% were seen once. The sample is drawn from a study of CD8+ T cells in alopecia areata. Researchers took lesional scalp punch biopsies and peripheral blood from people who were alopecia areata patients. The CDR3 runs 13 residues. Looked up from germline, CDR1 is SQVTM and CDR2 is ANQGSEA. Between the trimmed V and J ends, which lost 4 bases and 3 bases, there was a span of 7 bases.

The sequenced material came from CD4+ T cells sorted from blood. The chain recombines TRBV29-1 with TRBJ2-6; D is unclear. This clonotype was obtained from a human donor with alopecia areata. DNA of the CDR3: TGCAGCGTTGTACGAAATGGGGCCAACGTCCTGACTTTC. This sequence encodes CSVVRNGANVLTF.